This T cell receptor (beta chain) was recorded in a study of blood T cell repertoires in COVID-19. There are 16 residues in the CDR3. V was pared by 0 bases and J by 7 bases, with 8 bases of the junction left unmatched. The germline V gene has CDR1 MNHNY and CDR2 SVGAGI (reference sequence). Repertoires were generated with immunoSEQ multiplex PCR, while TCRdb's copy carries only in-frame clones and drops some. The sample yields about 220,000 clones, 75% to 90% seen once. Sequences were obtained from peripheral blood. This TCR came from a woman in her seventies with COVID-19, enrolled during active disease. The chain is built from TRBV6-6 and TRBJ2-2, with 7 bases that match TRBD2. CDR3 nucleotides: TGTGCCAGCAGTTACTCGGGGCAGGCGGGGGTCGGGGAGCTGTTTTTT. Its translation is CASSYSGQAGVGELFF.